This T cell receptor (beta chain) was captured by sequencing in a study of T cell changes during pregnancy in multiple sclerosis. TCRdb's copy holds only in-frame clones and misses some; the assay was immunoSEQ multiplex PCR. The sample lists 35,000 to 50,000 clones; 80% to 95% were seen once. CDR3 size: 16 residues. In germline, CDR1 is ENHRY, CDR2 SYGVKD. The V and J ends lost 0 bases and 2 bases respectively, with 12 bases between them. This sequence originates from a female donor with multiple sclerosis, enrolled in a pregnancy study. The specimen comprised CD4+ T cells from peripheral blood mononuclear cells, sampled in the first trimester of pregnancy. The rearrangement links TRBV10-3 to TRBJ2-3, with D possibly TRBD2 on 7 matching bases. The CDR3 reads CAISESPGGSTDTQYF. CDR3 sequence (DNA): TGTGCCATCAGTGAGTCTCCGGGGGGCTCCACAGATACGCAGTATTTT.